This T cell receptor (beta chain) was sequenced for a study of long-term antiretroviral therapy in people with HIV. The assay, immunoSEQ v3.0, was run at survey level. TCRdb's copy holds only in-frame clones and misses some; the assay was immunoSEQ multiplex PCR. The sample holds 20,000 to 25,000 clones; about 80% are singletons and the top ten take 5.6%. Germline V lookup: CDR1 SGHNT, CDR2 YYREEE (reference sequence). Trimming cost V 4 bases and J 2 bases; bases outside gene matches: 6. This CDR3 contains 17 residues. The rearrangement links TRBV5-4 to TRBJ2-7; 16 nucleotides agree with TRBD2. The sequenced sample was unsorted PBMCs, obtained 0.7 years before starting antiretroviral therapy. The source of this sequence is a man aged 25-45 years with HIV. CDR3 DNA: TGTGCCAGCAGCCGGGGACTAGCGGGAGGGCGAACCTACGAGCAGTACTTC. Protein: CASSRGLAGGRTYEQYF.